This note documents a single T cell receptor (beta chain) sequence. This specimen belongs to a study of T cell changes during pregnancy in multiple sclerosis. Germline lookup yields CDR1 LNHNV and CDR2 YYDKDF (reference sequence). The CDR3 totals 16 residues. The J segment lost 5 bases and the V segment lost 1 base, leaving 9 bases of the junction unmatched. Measured with immunoSEQ multiplex PCR; TCRdb has only the in-frame clones, and not every one. The top ten hold 1.4% of the sample, which has around 80,000 clones, about 91% seen once. The chain links TRBV15 to TRBJ2-5; 8 nucleotides align to TRBD2. The sample in question was peripheral blood, obtained before pregnancy. The clonotype was recovered from a female donor with multiple sclerosis, enrolled in a pregnancy study. CDR3 in amino acids: CATSRGHGGAGETQYF. CDR3 nucleotide sequence: TGTGCCACCAGCAGAGGCCACGGGGGGGCGGGGGAGACCCAGTACTTC.